A single sample gave rise to the 18 T cell receptor beta chains below, sequenced in a study of monozygotic twins with cystic fibrosis. TCRdb's copy holds only in-frame clones and misses some; the assay was immunoSEQ multiplex PCR. The table has around 34,000 clones, more than 60% seen once. The sequenced sample was blood. Receptors were obtained from a girl aged 5 to 17 with cystic fibrosis.

This clone appeared a few times. The rearrangement links TRBV13 to TRBJ1-1, with TRBD1 matching 9 bases. Germline V CDR1 and CDR2: PRHDT, FYEKMQ (reference sequence). The V segment lost 4 bases and the J segment 4 bases; nucleotides outside the gene matches: 7. This CDR3 contains 15 residues. CDR3 residues: CASSSQGQGFTEAFF. In nucleotides, the CDR3 is TGTGCCAGCAGCTCGCAGGGACAGGGCTTCACTGAAGCTTTCTTT.

In this sample, this clone turned up once. The chain recombines TRBV6-6 with TRBJ1-3; D gene uncertain. Trimming pared 0 bases from V and 0 bases from J, leaving 6 bases between. CDR1 is MNHNY and CDR2 is SVGAGI in the germline V gene (reference sequence). The length of the CDR3 is 15 residues. The CDR3 DNA follows: TGTGCCAGCAGTTACTCGGCAGGCTCTGGAAACACCATATATTTT. Its translation is CASSYSAGSGNTIYF.

There are a few counts of this clone. Sequence at one end of the junction differs from germline and may be a read error. The chain joins TRBV7-7 to TRBJ2-1, with D perhaps TRBD1 (6 bases). From germline, CDR1 is SSHAT and CDR2 FNYEAQ (reference sequence). The CDR3 contains 12 residues. CDR3 amino acids: CASSSPRGEQFF. Written as DNA, the CDR3 is TGTGCTAGCAGCTCACCGAGGGGGGAGCAGTTCTTC. Filled out from reference TRBV7-7 and TRBJ2-1, the complete variable domain reads GAGVSQSPRYKVTKRGQDVTLRCDPISSHATLYWYQQALGQGPEFLTYFNYEAQPDKSGLPSDRFSAERPEGSISTLTIQRTEQRDSAMYRCASSSPRGEQFFGPGTRLTVL.

The chain is built from TRBV5-4 and TRBJ2-1; no clear D. This CDR3 comprises 11 residues. CDR1 is SGHNT and CDR2 is YYREEE in the germline V gene (reference sequence). V lost 0 bases and J 8 bases, leaving 3 bases between the germline ends. CDR3 nucleotides: TGTGCCAGCAGCTTGGATGATGAGCAGTTCTTC. This gives the protein CASSLDDEQFF.

The chain recombines TRBV18 with TRBJ2-2; D may correspond to TRBD1 or TRBD2 (5 bases each). The length of the CDR3 is 15 residues. The V gene's germline CDR1 is KGHSH and CDR2 LQKENI. Deletions cut 3 bases from V and 6 bases from J, with 14 bases between. The CDR3 is CASSPSMQGPGELFF. The CDR3 region has the DNA TGTGCCAGCTCACCCTCGATGCAGGGACCCGGGGAGCTGTTTTTT.

This sequence joins TRBV4-3 and TRBJ1-4; D may be TRBD1 (5 bases). Germline-derived CDR1 and CDR2 are LGHNA and YSLEER. The CDR3 spans 15 residues. Trimming stripped 0 bases from V and 7 bases from J, with 12 bases between. CDR3 in DNA: TGCGCCAGCAGCCAAGATACCAGGGAGGGTGAAAAACTGTTTTTT. The encoded protein is CASSQDTREGEKLFF.

The CDR3 DNA follows: TGTGCCAGCAGTTACTCAGCACAGGGGCAACGGAAACTGTTTTTT. Protein product: CASSYSAQGQRKLFF. The V call is TRBV6-5, the J call TRBJ1-4; 7 bases align to TRBD1. Germline V gene lookup returns CDR1 MNHEY and CDR2 SVGAGI. V shed 0 bases and J 11 bases; nucleotides not matched to a gene: 9. The CDR3 spans 15 residues.

The chain uses TRBV7-9 and TRBJ1-4; the match to TRBD1 covers 7 bases. The germline V gene has CDR1 SEHNR and CDR2 FQNEAQ (reference sequence). V dropped 5 bases and J dropped 2; count of bases not matched to a gene: 8. This CDR3 comprises 16 residues. CDR3 sequence reads: CASSLGDRETNEKLFF. CDR3 in DNA: TGTGCCAGCAGCCTTGGGGACAGAGAGACTAATGAAAAACTGTTTTTT.

The J gene is TRBJ1-2, the V gene TRBV4-1, with a possible D match to TRBD1 (5 bases). V dropped 3 bases and J dropped 7 bases, with 21 bases sitting between them. Germline-derived CDR1 and CDR2 are MGHRA and YSYEKL. This CDR3 is 16 amino acids long. Written as DNA, the CDR3 is TGCGCCAGCAGCCACCCCAGGGACGAACCCCGCGGTGGCTACACCTTC. This codes for CASSHPRDEPRGGYTF.

The chain has TRBV5-6 and TRBJ2-1; TRBD2 agrees at 14 bases. V lost 5 bases, J lost 6 bases, and 10 bases stayed unmatched. The CDR3 extends over 17 amino acids. Germline lookup yields CDR1 SGHDT and CDR2 YYEEEE. The CDR3, as DNA: TGTGCCAGCAGAGGGACCGGGACTAGCGGGAGTATCAATGAGCAGTTCTTC. Amino acid sequence: CASRGTGTSGSINEQFF.

The rearrangement links TRBV5-4 to TRBJ1-2, with D perhaps matching TRBD1 (5 bases). V was clipped by 4 bases and J by 0 bases, with 7 bases between them. Germline loops: CDR1 SGHNT, CDR2 YYREEE (reference sequence). The CDR3 extends over 13 amino acids. The CDR3 DNA reads TGTGCCAGCAGCATGGACACTAACTATGGCTACACCTTC. Translating gives CASSMDTNYGYTF.

This clone was seen only a few times. CDR3 coding DNA: TGCGCCAGCAGCCAACGACAGAACCGGGGGATTTACAATGAGCAGTTCTTC. Residues: CASSQRQNRGIYNEQFF. The chain combines TRBV4-1 with TRBJ2-1, with D perhaps matching TRBD2 (6 bases). Germline V gene lookup returns CDR1 MGHRA and CDR2 YSYEKL. The V and J ends lost 2 bases and 4 bases respectively, with 18 bases between them. The CDR3 consists of 17 residues.

This clone was seen a single time. The rearrangement uses TRBV27 and TRBJ1-5; 8 bases line up with TRBD1. V lost 6 bases and J lost 0; bases outside the gene matches: 4. The CDR3 runs 15 residues. Germline V gene sequence: CDR1 MNHEY, CDR2 SMNVEV (reference sequence). The CDR3 nucleotides are TGTGCCAGCAGCCGGACAGGGTATAGCAATCAGCCCCAGCATTTT. Translation: CASSRTGYSNQPQHF.

V and J are TRBV18 and TRBJ2-7, with D unresolved. The V and J ends lost 3 bases and 6 bases respectively, with 12 bases between them. Looked up from germline, CDR1 is KGHSH and CDR2 is LQKENI. This CDR3 is built from 13 residues. CDR3 nucleotides: TGTGCCAGCTCACCGAAATCTATACGCGAGCAGTACTTC. This sequence encodes CASSPKSIREQYF.

This clone has a handful of counts. The rearrangement links TRBV6-5 to TRBJ2-2, with D perhaps assigned TRBD1 or TRBD2 (5 bases each). The V gene lost 1 base and the J gene lost 8 bases, with 8 bases spanning the gap. The CDR3 sequence is 13 residues long. Germline lookup yields CDR1 MNHEY and CDR2 SVGAGI. The CDR3 coding sequence is TGTGCCAGCAGTTACTATGGGACGGGGGAGCTGTTTTTT. It specifies CASSYYGTGELFF.

The gene calls are TRBV28 and TRBJ2-7; 8 bases match TRBD2. V was pared by 4 bases and J by 4 bases, with 9 bases of the junction left unmatched. The CDR3 has 15 amino acids. CDR1 is MDHEN, CDR2 SYDVKM, per germline. CDR3 amino acids: CASSSRQPGGYEQYF. The CDR3 DNA reads TGTGCCAGCAGTTCCCGCCAGCCGGGGGGGTACGAGCAGTACTTC.

The rearrangement links TRBV5-1 to TRBJ1-3; TRBD1 matches 9 bases. Germline-derived CDR1 and CDR2 are SGHRS and YFSETQ. With 3 bases clipped from V and 9 bases from J, the junction kept 13 bases outside the gene matches. This CDR3 comprises 16 residues. CDR3 sequence (DNA): TGCGCCAGCAGCTCCGCCGGGGGGGACAGGGTTGGCACCATATATTTT. It translates to CASSSAGGDRVGTIYF.

V is TRBV6-5 and J is TRBJ1-5; D not resolved. Per the germline V gene, CDR1 is MNHEY and CDR2 is SVGAGI. The CDR3 covers 13 residues. Trimming removed 6 bases at V and 4 bases at J, with 10 bases between. The CDR3 sequence is CASSWAVNQPQHF. In DNA form, the CDR3 reads TGTGCCAGCAGCTGGGCGGTAAATCAGCCCCAGCATTTT.